This TCR beta chain is drawn from a study of T cells after yellow fever vaccination. V gave up 1 base and J gave up 5 bases; unmatched junction bases: 7. In germline, CDR1 is DFQATT, CDR2 SNEGSKA (reference sequence). The CDR3 is 14 residues long. TCRdb reprocessed the 5' RACE reads with MiXCR, giving one entry per CDR3 protein. The sample records about 350,000 distinct CDR3 sequences, approximately 13% being singletons. This clonotype was seen more than once but under ten times. The chain joins TRBV20-1 to TRBJ2-7, with TRBD2 matching over 8 bases. The input for sequencing was CD4+ T cells sorted from PBMCs, taken 15 days after the yellow fever booster vaccination. This receptor was identified in a man between 18 and 29 years old who received the YFV17D yellow fever vaccine. CDR3: CSARVPSGFDEQYV. In nucleotides, the CDR3 is TGCAGTGCTAGAGTTCCTAGCGGGTTTGACGAGCAGTACGTC.